These 27 T cell receptor beta chains were sequenced from one sample in a study of cytomegalovirus exposure and HLA in healthy donors. PCR involved 60 Vbeta and 13 Jbeta primers. Profiled with immunoSEQ multiplex PCR; TCRdb holds only in-frame clones, not every one. The data show 55,000 to 75,000 clones, and the top ten clones hold more than 1.5%. Sequencing input: PBMCs. These receptors originate from a woman aged 25 to 45 in good health and CMV-seronegative.

The chain's CDR3 is CAWRTPYRKETQYF. In nucleotides, the CDR3 is TGTGCCTGGAGGACCCCGTACAGAAAAGAGACCCAGTACTTC. The V gene is TRBV30, the J gene TRBJ2-5; no clear D. V lost 3 bases, J lost 3 bases, and 14 bases lay in between. CDR1 and CDR2 from the germline V gene are GTSNPN and SVGIG (reference sequence). The CDR3 extends over 14 amino acids.

V usage is TRBV6-5 and J usage is TRBJ2-3; D is ambiguous. Deletions cut 0 bases from V and 2 bases from J, with 9 bases between. Germline CDR1 MNHEY, CDR2 SVGAGI. The CDR3 is 15 residues long. The CDR3 loop reads CASSYSRSLTDTQYF. CDR3 DNA: TGTGCCAGCAGTTACTCGAGATCCCTCACAGATACGCAGTATTTT.

V is TRBV5-4 and J is TRBJ2-7; a possible D gene is TRBD1 (6 bases). The CDR3 contains 14 residues. Per the germline V gene, CDR1 is SGHNT and CDR2 is YYREEE (reference sequence). V lost 0 bases and J 2 bases, leaving 9 bases between the germline ends. The CDR3 coding sequence is TGTGCCAGCAGCTTGGTAGGGACAACCTACGAGCAGTACTTC. It translates to CASSLVGTTYEQYF.

As regards this clone: One end of the junction does not line up with germline, which may come from a read error. The V gene is TRBV7-9, the J gene TRBJ2-1; D unresolved. Germline V gene data show CDR1 as SEHNR and CDR2 as FQNEAQ (reference sequence). This CDR3 spans 15 amino acids. The CDR3 DNA follows: TGTGCCAGCAGACCGACGGGTCGCTCCGACAATGAGCAGTTCTTC. Residues: CASRPTGRSDNEQFF.

The chain recombines TRBV6-5 with TRBJ2-1; D is ambiguous. Germline V gene lookup returns CDR1 MNHEY and CDR2 SVGAGI. V shed 0 bases and J shed 9 bases, with 9 bases lying between them. This CDR3 comprises 13 residues. The CDR3: CASSYSIASEQFF. Here the CDR3 DNA reads TGTGCCAGCAGTTACTCGATCGCCAGTGAGCAGTTCTTC.

V is TRBV6-6 and J is TRBJ1-6; 7 nucleotides align to TRBD1. The CDR3 totals 12 residues. V lost 10 bases to trimming and J lost 8 bases; unmatched junction nucleotides: 5. Germline V lookup: CDR1 MNHNY, CDR2 SVGAGI (reference sequence). CDR3 residues: CAKRQGDSPLHF. The CDR3 bases are TGTGCCAAGAGACAGGGTGATTCACCCCTCCACTTT.

This chain joins TRBV2 and TRBJ2-7; TRBD2 aligns across 8 bases. This CDR3 spans 16 amino acids. Germline lookup yields CDR1 SNHLY and CDR2 FYNNEI. V lost 8 bases, J lost 0 bases, and 12 bases stayed unmatched. CDR3 bases: TGTGCCAGCCTAGTTCAGCGGGGGAATAGCTCCTACGAGCAGTACTTC. This translates into CASLVQRGNSSYEQYF.

The CDR3 coding sequence is TGCGCCAGCAGCCAAGGGGCCATGGGGCAGTACTTC. Its protein is CASSQGAMGQYF. The chain is built from TRBV4-1 and TRBJ2-7; D is ambiguous. This CDR3 is 12 amino acids long. Germline V gene lookup returns CDR1 MGHRA and CDR2 YSYEKL. V lost 1 base to trimming and J lost 9 bases, with 10 bases between them.

The chain uses TRBV5-1 and TRBJ2-7; a possible D gene is TRBD1 (6 bases). The CDR3 runs 14 residues. V lost 6 bases and J 3 bases, leaving 16 bases between the germline ends. Germline CDR1 is SGHRS and CDR2 is YFSETQ. The CDR3 region is CASKRVTGNYEQYF. CDR3 DNA: TGCGCCAGCAAAAGGGTAACAGGGAACTACGAGCAGTACTTC.

The chain recombines TRBV4-3 with TRBJ2-1, with 10 positions matching TRBD2. CDR3 length equals 20 residues. V gave up 0 bases and J gave up 5 bases; unmatched junction bases: 16. Germline-derived CDR1 and CDR2 are LGHNA and YSLEER. The CDR3 region is CASSQDRAQGWLAGDNEQFF. CDR3 nucleotide sequence: TGCGCCAGCAGCCAAGATAGAGCACAGGGGTGGCTAGCGGGGGACAATGAGCAGTTCTTC.

Turning to this clone: Its ends do not fully match the called genes, so a read error is possible. This rearrangement joins TRBV29-1 to TRBJ2-2, with D perhaps TRBD1 (6 bases). This CDR3 is built from 13 residues. Germline V gene sequence: CDR1 SQVTM, CDR2 ANQGSEA. In DNA form, the CDR3 reads TGCAGCGGTGAACAGGGTTCGACCGGGGAGCTGTTTTTT. Translating it yields CSGEQGSTGELFF.

The V and J genes are TRBV4-3 and TRBJ2-7; TRBD1 agrees at 9 bases. Germline CDR1 and CDR2: LGHNA and YSLEER. V was clipped by 3 bases and J by 5 bases; unmatched bases: 8. The CDR3 runs 15 residues. CDR3 in amino acids: CASSQTGTGNNEQYF. CDR3 nucleotides: TGCGCCAGCAGCCAGACCGGGACAGGGAACAACGAGCAGTACTTC.

The genes are TRBV5-1 and TRBJ2-7; TRBD2 aligns across 7 bases. The CDR3 is 14 residues long. Germline V gene data show CDR1 as SGHRS and CDR2 as YFSETQ. V was clipped by 1 base and J by 5 bases; unmatched bases: 6. CDR3 in amino acids: CASSLYWTRDEQYF. CDR3 bases: TGCGCCAGCAGCTTGTACTGGACTAGAGACGAGCAGTACTTC.

This rearrangement joins TRBV27 to TRBJ2-7, with TRBD1 as a possible D gene (5 bases). The CDR3 is 14 amino acids. The V gene lost 5 bases and the J gene lost 1 base, with 12 bases spanning the gap. Germline V lookup: CDR1 MNHEY, CDR2 SMNVEV (reference sequence). The CDR3 DNA is TGTGCCAGCAGTCCCCAGGGAAGTTCCTACGAGCAGTACTTC. It translates to CASSPQGSSYEQYF.

This chain joins TRBV4-3 and TRBJ2-1; tentatively, D is TRBD1 (5 bases). In germline, CDR1 is LGHNA, CDR2 YSLEER. V lost 0 bases, J lost 9 bases, and 18 bases lay in between. The CDR3 spans 16 residues. The DNA for the CDR3 is TGCGCCAGCAGCCAAGACGCGACAGTCCTGAGAGGTGAGCAGTTCTTC. This codes for CASSQDATVLRGEQFF.

This chain connects TRBV9 to TRBJ2-7; TRBD2 is a possible D gene (6 bases). The CDR3 is 15 residues long. The V end lost 4 bases, the J end lost 0 bases, and 14 bases lay between the germline ends. Germline values: CDR1 SGDLS, CDR2 YYNGEE. The CDR3 reads CASSPRAGSSYEQYF. The CDR3 DNA reads as TGTGCCAGCAGCCCAAGGGCGGGAAGCTCCTACGAGCAGTACTTC.

The chain's CDR3 is CAWSTDRVRRETQYF. In DNA, the CDR3 is TGTGCCTGGAGTACCGACAGGGTTCGGCGAGAGACCCAGTACTTC. The rearrangement links TRBV30 to TRBJ2-5; 7 nucleotides align to TRBD1. CDR3 length: 15 residues. The V segment lost 2 bases and the J segment 4 bases; nucleotides outside the gene matches: 10. In germline, CDR1 is GTSNPN, CDR2 SVGIG (reference sequence). The variable domain in full, with the rest retrieved from reference TRBV30 and TRBJ2-5, is SQTIHQWPATLVQPVGSPLSLECTVEGTSNPNLYWYRQAAGRGLQLLFYSVGIGQISSEVPQNLSASRPQDRQFILSSKKLLLSDSGFYLCAWSTDRVRRETQYFGPGTRLLVL.

The chain employs TRBV29-1 and TRBJ2-5; maybe TRBD2 (7 bases). CDR1 and CDR2 (germline): SQVTM, ANQGSEA. This CDR3 spans 13 amino acids. The CDR3, as DNA: TGCGGGGGAGAAGGGGGGGTCTTGGAGACCCAGTACTTC. It is translated as CGGEGGVLETQYF.

The rearrangement links TRBV5-1 to TRBJ1-4; D gene ambiguous. The V and J ends lost 0 bases and 3 bases respectively, with 6 bases between them. CDR3 length: 14 amino acids. Germline V gene data show CDR1 as SGHRS and CDR2 as YFSETQ. CDR3 coding DNA: TGCGCCAGCAGCTTGGGGGCAGCTAATGAAAAACTGTTTTTT. Protein product: CASSLGAANEKLFF.

V is TRBV7-9 and J is TRBJ2-1, with 7 nucleotides matching TRBD2. Germline CDR1 and CDR2: SEHNR and FQNEAQ (reference sequence). The V and J ends lost 4 bases and 2 bases, in that order; junction bases with no gene match: 5. The CDR3 consists of 15 residues. Written as DNA, the CDR3 is TGTGCCAGCAGCTCCCCCGGGACTACCTACAATGAGCAGTTCTTC. It translates to CASSSPGTTYNEQFF.

The chain employs TRBV28 and TRBJ1-2, with D perhaps TRBD1 (5 bases). Trimming took 8 bases from V and 2 from J, leaving 18 bases between them. Germline V lookup: CDR1 MDHEN, CDR2 SYDVKM. The CDR3 runs 15 residues. The CDR3 here is CASLPGVRTNYGYTF. The CDR3 DNA sequence: TGTGCCAGCCTTCCGGGGGTAAGAACGAACTATGGCTACACCTTC.

DNA for the CDR3: TGTGCCAGTAGTAGAGACCTCTACGAGCAGTACTTC. This translates into CASSRDLYEQYF. The genes are TRBV19 and TRBJ2-7; no definite D call. Germline lookup yields CDR1 LNHDA and CDR2 SQIVND (reference sequence). The CDR3 is 12 amino acids. V lost 4 bases, J lost 3 bases, and 7 bases lay in between.

The V call is TRBV4-1, the J call TRBJ2-2; D may be TRBD2 (6 bases). Looked up from germline, CDR1 is MGHRA and CDR2 is YSYEKL. The CDR3 sequence is 19 residues long. V was cut by 0 bases and J by 2 bases, with 19 bases left in between. The CDR3 spells CASSQDRWRLGSNTGELFF. In DNA, the CDR3 is TGCGCCAGCAGCCAAGATCGTTGGAGACTAGGGTCTAACACCGGGGAGCTGTTTTTT.

This chain connects TRBV30 to TRBJ2-5, with 9 bases fitting TRBD1. The DNA end is a closer match to TRBJ2-7, so the J assignment may be wrong. The CDR3 runs 14 residues. Germline CDR1 GTSNPN, CDR2 SVGIG (reference sequence). The CDR3 region has the DNA TGTGCCTGGAGTGTGGGGACAGGGCGCTACGAGCAGTACTTC. The encoded protein is CAWSVGTGRYEQYF.

A remark on this clone: The junction shows a germline mismatch at one end, possibly a read error. The J gene is TRBJ1-4, the V gene TRBV27, with 8 bases fitting TRBD1. The V gene's germline CDR1 is MNHEY and CDR2 SMNVEV (reference sequence). This CDR3 has 17 residues. This CDR3 is CASSTTGDLLRREKLFF. CDR3 in DNA: TGTGCCAGCAGTACGACAGGGGACCTTTTAAGGAGGGAAAAGCTGTTTTTT.

The chain joins TRBV5-1 to TRBJ2-7, with D perhaps matching TRBD1 (6 bases). V lost 6 bases and J lost 9, with 37 bases in between. The CDR3 contains 19 residues. CDR1 is SGHRS and CDR2 is YFSETQ in the germline V gene. Written as DNA, the CDR3 is TGCGCCAGCAAAAAAGGGGGTGGCATGCAAACAGGAGGTCGGTCGTCGCAGTACTTC. It codes for CASKKGGGMQTGGRSSQYF.

This CDR3 is CSVKQGPGNQPQHF. The CDR3 nucleotides are TGCAGCGTTAAACAGGGGCCCGGCAATCAGCCCCAGCATTTT. The V and J genes are TRBV29-1 and TRBJ1-5, with 7 nucleotides matching TRBD1. This CDR3 is 14 amino acids long. CDR1 is SQVTM and CDR2 is ANQGSEA in the germline V gene. V lost 5 bases to trimming and J lost 2 bases; unmatched junction nucleotides: 6.